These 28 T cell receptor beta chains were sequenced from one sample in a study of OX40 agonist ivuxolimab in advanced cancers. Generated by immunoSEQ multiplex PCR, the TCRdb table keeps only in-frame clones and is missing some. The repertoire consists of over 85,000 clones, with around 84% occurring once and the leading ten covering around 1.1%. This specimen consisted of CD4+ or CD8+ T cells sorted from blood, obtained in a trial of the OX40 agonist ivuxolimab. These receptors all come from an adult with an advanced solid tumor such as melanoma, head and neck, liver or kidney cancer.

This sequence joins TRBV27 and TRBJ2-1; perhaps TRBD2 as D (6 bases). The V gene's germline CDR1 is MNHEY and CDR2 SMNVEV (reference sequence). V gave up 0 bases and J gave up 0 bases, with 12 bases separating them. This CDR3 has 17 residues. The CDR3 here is CASSLSRAGPSYNEQFF. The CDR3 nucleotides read TGTGCCAGCAGTTTATCGAGGGCGGGGCCCTCCTACAATGAGCAGTTCTTC.

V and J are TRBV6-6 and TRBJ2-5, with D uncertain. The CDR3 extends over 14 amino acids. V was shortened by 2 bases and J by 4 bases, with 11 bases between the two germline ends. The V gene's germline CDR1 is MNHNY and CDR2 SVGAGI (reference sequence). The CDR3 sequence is CASSYDLLGETQYF. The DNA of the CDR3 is TGTGCCAGCAGTTACGATCTGTTGGGAGAGACCCAGTACTTC.

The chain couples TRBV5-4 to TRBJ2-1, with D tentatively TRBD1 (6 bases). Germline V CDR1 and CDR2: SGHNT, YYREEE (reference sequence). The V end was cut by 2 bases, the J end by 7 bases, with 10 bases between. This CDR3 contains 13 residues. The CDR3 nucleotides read TGTGCCAGCAGCTTCTACAGGGTGAATGAGCAGTTCTTC. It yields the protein CASSFYRVNEQFF.

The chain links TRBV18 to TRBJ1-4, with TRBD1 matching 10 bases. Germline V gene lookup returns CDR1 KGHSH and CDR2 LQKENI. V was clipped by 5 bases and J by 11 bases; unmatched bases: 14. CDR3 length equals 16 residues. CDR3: CASSATGGPSPMKLFF. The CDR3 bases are TGTGCCAGCTCAGCGACAGGGGGCCCTTCGCCGATGAAACTGTTTTTT.

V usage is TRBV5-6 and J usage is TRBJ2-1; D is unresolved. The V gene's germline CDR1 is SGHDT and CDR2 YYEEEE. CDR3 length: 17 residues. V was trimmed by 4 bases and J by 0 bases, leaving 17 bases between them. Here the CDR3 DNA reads TGTGCCAGCAGCCGCTCACTAACAGAGCTCTCCTACAATGAGCAGTTCTTC. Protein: CASSRSLTELSYNEQFF.

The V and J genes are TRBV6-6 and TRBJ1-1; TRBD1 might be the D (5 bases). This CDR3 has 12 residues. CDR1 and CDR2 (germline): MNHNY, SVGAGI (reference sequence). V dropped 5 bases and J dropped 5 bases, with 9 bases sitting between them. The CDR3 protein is CASSNQGTEAFF. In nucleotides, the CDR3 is TGTGCCAGCAGTAATCAGGGAACTGAAGCTTTCTTT.

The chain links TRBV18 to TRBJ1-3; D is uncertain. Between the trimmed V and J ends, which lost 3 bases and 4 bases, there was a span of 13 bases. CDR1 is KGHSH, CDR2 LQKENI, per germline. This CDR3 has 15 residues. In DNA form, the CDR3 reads TGTGCCAGCTCACCGGTAGGTTCGGCGGGAAACACCATATATTTT. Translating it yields CASSPVGSAGNTIYF.

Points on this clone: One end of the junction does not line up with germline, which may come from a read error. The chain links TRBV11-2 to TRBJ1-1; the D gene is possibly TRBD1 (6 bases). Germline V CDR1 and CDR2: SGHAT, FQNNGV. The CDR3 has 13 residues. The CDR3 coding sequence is TGTGCCAGCAGCCTAGATCAGGGGCGGGAAGCTTTCTTT. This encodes CASSLDQGREAFF.

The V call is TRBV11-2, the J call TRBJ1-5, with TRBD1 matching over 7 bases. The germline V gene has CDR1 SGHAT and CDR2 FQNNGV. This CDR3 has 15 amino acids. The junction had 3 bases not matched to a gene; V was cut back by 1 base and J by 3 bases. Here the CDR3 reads CASSLGQGSNQPQHF. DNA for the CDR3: TGTGCCAGCAGCTTAGGACAGGGATCCAATCAGCCCCAGCATTTT.

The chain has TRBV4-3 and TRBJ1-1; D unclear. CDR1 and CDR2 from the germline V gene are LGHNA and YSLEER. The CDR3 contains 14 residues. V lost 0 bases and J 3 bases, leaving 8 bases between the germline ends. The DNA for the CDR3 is TGCGCCAGCAGCCAAGACGACGGGGACACTGAAGCTTTCTTT. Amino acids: CASSQDDGDTEAFF.

DNA of the CDR3: TGTGCCAGCAGCTTACACCAGGACTACGAGCAGTACGTC. Its protein is CASSLHQDYEQYV. V usage is TRBV7-2 and J usage is TRBJ2-7; D is unclear. This CDR3 comprises 13 residues. V was pared by 2 bases and J by 3 bases, with 8 bases between. CDR1 SGHTA and CDR2 FQGNSA come from the germline V gene.

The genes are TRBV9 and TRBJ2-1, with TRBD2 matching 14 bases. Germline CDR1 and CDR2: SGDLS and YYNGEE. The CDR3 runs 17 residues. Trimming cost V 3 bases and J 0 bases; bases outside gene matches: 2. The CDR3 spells CASSAGLAGGSYNEQFF. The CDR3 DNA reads TGTGCCAGCAGCGCTGGACTAGCGGGGGGCTCCTACAATGAGCAGTTCTTC.

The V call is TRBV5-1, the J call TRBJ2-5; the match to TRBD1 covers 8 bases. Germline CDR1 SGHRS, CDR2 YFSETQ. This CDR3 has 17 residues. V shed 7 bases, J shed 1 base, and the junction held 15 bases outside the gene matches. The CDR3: CASDRGEYRPVQETQYF. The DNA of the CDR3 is TGCGCCAGCGACAGGGGCGAGTACCGGCCCGTCCAAGAGACCCAGTACTTC.

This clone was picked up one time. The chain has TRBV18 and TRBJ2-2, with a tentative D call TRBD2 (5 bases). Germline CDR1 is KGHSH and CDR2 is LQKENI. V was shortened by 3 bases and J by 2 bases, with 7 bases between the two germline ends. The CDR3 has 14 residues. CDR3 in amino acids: CASSPRANTGELFF. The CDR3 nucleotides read TGTGCCAGCTCACCGAGGGCAAACACCGGGGAGCTGTTTTTT. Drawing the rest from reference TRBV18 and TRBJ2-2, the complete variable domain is NAGVMQNPRHLVRRRGQEARLRCSPMKGHSHVYWYRQLPEEGLKFMVYLQKENIIDESGMPKERFSAEFPKEGPSILRIQQVVRGDSAAYFCASSPRANTGELFFGEGSRLTVL.

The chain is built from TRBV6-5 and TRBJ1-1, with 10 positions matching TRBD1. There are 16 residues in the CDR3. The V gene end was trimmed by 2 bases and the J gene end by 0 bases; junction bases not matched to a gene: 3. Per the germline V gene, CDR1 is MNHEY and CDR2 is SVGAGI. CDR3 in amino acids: CASSYLDRGMNTEAFF. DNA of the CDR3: TGTGCCAGCAGTTACCTGGACAGGGGGATGAACACTGAAGCTTTCTTT.

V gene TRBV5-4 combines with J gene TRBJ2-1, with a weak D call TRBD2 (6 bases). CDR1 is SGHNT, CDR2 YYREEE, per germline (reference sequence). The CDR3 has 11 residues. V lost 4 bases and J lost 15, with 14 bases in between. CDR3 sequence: CASSPPRGGFF. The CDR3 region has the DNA TGTGCCAGCAGCCCGCCGCGGGGAGGGTTCTTC.

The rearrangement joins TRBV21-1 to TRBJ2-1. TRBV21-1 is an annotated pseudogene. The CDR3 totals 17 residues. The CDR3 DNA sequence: TGTGCCAGCAGCAATGACGGCTTTCGGTCCGACCTTGGTGAGCAGTTCTTC. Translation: CASSNDGFRSDLGEQFF.

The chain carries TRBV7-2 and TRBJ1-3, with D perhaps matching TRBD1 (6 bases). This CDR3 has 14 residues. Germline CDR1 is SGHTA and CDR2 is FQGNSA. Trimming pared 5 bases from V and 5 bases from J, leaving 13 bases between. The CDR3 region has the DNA TGTGCCAGCAGCCAGGGGTGGGGCCGAAACACCATATATTTT. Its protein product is CASSQGWGRNTIYF.

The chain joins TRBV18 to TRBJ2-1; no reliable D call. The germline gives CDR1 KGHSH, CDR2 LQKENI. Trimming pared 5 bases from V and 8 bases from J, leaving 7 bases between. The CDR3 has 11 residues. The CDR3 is CASSGMDEQFF. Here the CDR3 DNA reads TGTGCCAGCTCAGGAATGGATGAGCAGTTCTTC. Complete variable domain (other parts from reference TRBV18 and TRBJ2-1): NAGVMQNPRHLVRRRGQEARLRCSPMKGHSHVYWYRQLPEEGLKFMVYLQKENIIDESGMPKERFSAEFPKEGPSILRIQQVVRGDSAAYFCASSGMDEQFFGPGTRLTVL.

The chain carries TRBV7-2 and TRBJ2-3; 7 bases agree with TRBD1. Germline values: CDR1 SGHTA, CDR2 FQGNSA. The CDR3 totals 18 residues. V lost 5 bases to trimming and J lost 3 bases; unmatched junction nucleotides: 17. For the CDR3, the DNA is TGTGCCAGCAGCCAATGGACAGGTCACGTACGGAGGACAGATACGCAGTATTTT. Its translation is CASSQWTGHVRRTDTQYF.

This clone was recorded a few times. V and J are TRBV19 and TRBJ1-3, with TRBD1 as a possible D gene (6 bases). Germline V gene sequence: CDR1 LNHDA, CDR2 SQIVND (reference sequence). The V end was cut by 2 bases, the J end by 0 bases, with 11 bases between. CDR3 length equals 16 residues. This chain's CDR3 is CASSIYAGDSGNTIYF. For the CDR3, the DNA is TGTGCCAGTAGTATATACGCAGGGGACTCTGGAAACACCATATATTTT.

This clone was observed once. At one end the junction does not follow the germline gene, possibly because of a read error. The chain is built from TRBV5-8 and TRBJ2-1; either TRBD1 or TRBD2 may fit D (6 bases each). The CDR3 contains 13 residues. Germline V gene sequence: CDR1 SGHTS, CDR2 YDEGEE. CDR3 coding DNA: TGTGCCAGCAGCCGCGGGACATCTATAATAGGGATCTTC. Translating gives CASSRGTSIIGIF.

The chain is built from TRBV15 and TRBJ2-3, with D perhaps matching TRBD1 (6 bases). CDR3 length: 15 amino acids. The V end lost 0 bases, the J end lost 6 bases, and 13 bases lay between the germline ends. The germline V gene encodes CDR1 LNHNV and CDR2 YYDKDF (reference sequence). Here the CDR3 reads CATSRDGQGPDTQYF. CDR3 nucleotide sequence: TGTGCCACCAGCAGAGATGGTCAGGGGCCCGATACGCAGTATTTT.

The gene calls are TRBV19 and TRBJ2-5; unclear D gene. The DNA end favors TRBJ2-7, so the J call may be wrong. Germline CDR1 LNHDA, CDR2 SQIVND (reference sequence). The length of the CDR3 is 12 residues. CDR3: CASSAYRGEQYF. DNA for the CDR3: TGTGCCAGTAGTGCCTACAGAGGCGAGCAGTACTTC.

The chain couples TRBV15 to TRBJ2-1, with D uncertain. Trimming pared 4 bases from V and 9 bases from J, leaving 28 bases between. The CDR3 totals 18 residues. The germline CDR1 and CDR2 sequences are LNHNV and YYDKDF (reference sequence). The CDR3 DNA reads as TGTGCCACCAGCACACAATCTACCGGGCCTCGGGTCTTGGGTGAGCAGTTCTTC. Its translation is CATSTQSTGPRVLGEQFF.

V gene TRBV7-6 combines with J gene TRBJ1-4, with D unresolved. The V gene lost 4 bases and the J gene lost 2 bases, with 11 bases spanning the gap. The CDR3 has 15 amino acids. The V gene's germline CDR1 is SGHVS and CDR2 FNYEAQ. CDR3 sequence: CASSSPSETNEKLFF. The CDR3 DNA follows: TGTGCCAGCAGCTCCCCAAGCGAGACTAATGAAAAACTGTTTTTT.

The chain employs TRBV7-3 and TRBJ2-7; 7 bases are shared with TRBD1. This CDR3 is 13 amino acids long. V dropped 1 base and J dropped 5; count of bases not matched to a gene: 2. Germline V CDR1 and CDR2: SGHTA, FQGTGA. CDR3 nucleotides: TGTGCCAGCAGCTTAAGACAGGGAGACGAGCAGTACTTC. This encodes CASSLRQGDEQYF.

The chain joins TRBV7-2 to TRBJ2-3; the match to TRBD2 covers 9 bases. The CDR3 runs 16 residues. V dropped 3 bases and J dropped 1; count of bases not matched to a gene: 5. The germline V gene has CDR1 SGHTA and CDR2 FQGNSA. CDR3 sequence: CASSFRAGGGTDTQYF. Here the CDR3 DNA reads TGTGCCAGCAGCTTCAGGGCGGGGGGGGGCACAGATACGCAGTATTTT. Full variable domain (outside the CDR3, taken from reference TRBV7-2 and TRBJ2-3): GAGVSQSPSNKVTEKGKDVELRCDPISGHTALYWYRQSLGQGLEFLIYFQGNSAPDKSGLPSDRFSAERTGGSVSTLTIQRTQQEDSAVYLCASSFRAGGGTDTQYFGPGTRLTVL.